This is a list of T cell receptor beta chains from one sample in a study of T cells in Graves' hyperthyroidism and ophthalmopathy. TCRdb re-derived calls from the multiplex PCR reads in MiXCR, one entry per CDR3 protein. This sample has around 340,000 distinct CDR3 sequences, with roughly 18% found just once. Sequenced sample: blood. The receptors originated from a woman aged 50 to 60 with Graves' hyperthyroidism. Each CDR3 is given with its conserved first and last residue. Each record gives: D gene, clone size, V gene, J gene, CDR3 DNA, CDR3 protein. A D gene is named only where the DNA matches it firmly. A clone size is listed for some rows: how often the clone was seen (once, few, many), or a class if it is expanded.

d_gene: NA
abundance: few
v_gene: TRBV28
j_gene: TRBJ2-1
CDR3nt: TGTGCCAGCACCCCCCCAGCGGGTGAGCAGTTCTTC
CDR3aa: CASTPPAGEQFF

d_gene: TRBD1
abundance: many
v_gene: TRBV11-2
j_gene: TRBJ1-2
CDR3nt: TGTGCCAGCAGCTCCAGGACAGGAGGAGGCTACACCTTC
CDR3aa: CASSSRTGGGYTF

d_gene: NA
abundance: NA
v_gene: TRBV13
j_gene: TRBJ1-4
CDR3nt: TGTGCCAGCAGCTTAGGGACAGAAAAACTGTTTTTT
CDR3aa: CASSLGTEKLFF

d_gene: NA
abundance: many
v_gene: TRBV11-2
j_gene: TRBJ1-1
CDR3nt: TGTGCCAGCAGCTTAGGGAAAGGACCCAACCGGAGCACTGAAGCTTTCTTT
CDR3aa: CASSLGKGPNRSTEAFF

d_gene: NA
abundance: many
v_gene: TRBV27
j_gene: TRBJ1-1
CDR3nt: TGTGCCAGCAGTCCAAACCACAGGAACACTGAAGCTTTCTTT
CDR3aa: CASSPNHRNTEAFF

d_gene: TRBD2
abundance: many
v_gene: TRBV5-1
j_gene: TRBJ2-3
CDR3nt: TGCGCCAGCACTCCGAGCGGGACTAGCACAGATACGCAGTATTTT
CDR3aa: CASTPSGTSTDTQYF

d_gene: NA
abundance: NA
v_gene: TRBV20-1
j_gene: TRBJ1-2
CDR3nt: TGCAGTGCTAGAGATCAGTTTAACCTGGACGGGTATGGCTACACCTTC
CDR3aa: CSARDQFNLDGYGYTF

d_gene: NA
abundance: few
v_gene: TRBV20-1
j_gene: TRBJ2-2
CDR3nt: TGCAGTGCTGCCATAGGGGTAACCGGGGAGCTGTTTTTT
CDR3aa: CSAAIGVTGELFF

d_gene: NA
abundance: many
v_gene: TRBV24-1
j_gene: TRBJ2-7
CDR3nt: TGTGCCACCAGTGATTCCCGGGAAAAGCAGTACTTC
CDR3aa: CATSDSREKQYF

d_gene: NA
abundance: NA
v_gene: TRBV6-4
j_gene: TRBJ2-1
CDR3nt: TGTGCCAGCAGTGAGCAAACTAGTTCGGGAGTCAATGAGCAGTTCTTC
CDR3aa: CASSEQTSSGVNEQFF

d_gene: NA
abundance: many
v_gene: TRBV12-5
j_gene: TRBJ2-3
CDR3nt: TGTGCTAGCCGGGCGTTGCTGGGCACGCAGTATTTT
CDR3aa: CASRALLGTQYF

d_gene: NA
abundance: NA
v_gene: TRBV18
j_gene: TRBJ1-5
CDR3nt: TGTGCCAGCTCACCAGACGGCTCCTATAGCAATCAGCCCCAGCATTTT
CDR3aa: CASSPDGSYSNQPQHF

d_gene: TRBD1
abundance: NA
v_gene: TRBV6-1
j_gene: TRBJ1-2
CDR3nt: TGTGCCAGCATGGGACAGGGCTGGCGAGGAGGCTACACCTTC
CDR3aa: CASMGQGWRGGYTF

d_gene: TRBD1
abundance: few
v_gene: TRBV20-1
j_gene: TRBJ1-5
CDR3nt: TGCAGTGCTAGAGGCGGACAGGGCAGAGGTCAGCCCCAGCATTTT
CDR3aa: CSARGGQGRGQPQHF

d_gene: TRBD1
abundance: many
v_gene: TRBV6-5
j_gene: TRBJ1-4
CDR3nt: TGTGCCAGCAGTTACTCGAAGTGGGGTCTGGGACAGGGGGCTTCTAATGAAAAACTGTTTTTT
CDR3aa: CASSYSKWGLGQGASNEKLFF

d_gene: TRBD1
abundance: many
v_gene: TRBV6-1
j_gene: TRBJ1-1
CDR3nt: TGTGCCAGCACCTACCCCCAGGGGGGGATGAACACTGAAGCTTTCTTT
CDR3aa: CASTYPQGGMNTEAFF

d_gene: TRBD2
abundance: few
v_gene: TRBV20-1
j_gene: TRBJ2-1
CDR3nt: TGCAGTGCTACGGGACTAGCGGGAGACAATGAGCAGTTCTTC
CDR3aa: CSATGLAGDNEQFF

d_gene: TRBD1
abundance: many
v_gene: TRBV10-3
j_gene: TRBJ1-2
CDR3nt: TGTGCCATCAGTTCCCGACAGGGGAGGAACTATGGCTACACCTTC
CDR3aa: CAISSRQGRNYGYTF

d_gene: NA
abundance: NA
v_gene: TRBV10-1
j_gene: TRBJ2-3
CDR3nt: TGCGCCAGCAGTGAGGGGCAGGGGTCCAGCACAGATACGCAGTATTTT
CDR3aa: CASSEGQGSSTDTQYF

d_gene: NA
abundance: NA
v_gene: TRBV5-4
j_gene: TRBJ1-2
CDR3nt: TGTGCCAGCAGCTCCTGGACAGAAGTCTATGGCTACACCTTC
CDR3aa: CASSSWTEVYGYTF

d_gene: NA
abundance: few
v_gene: TRBV12-3/TRBV12-4
j_gene: TRBJ2-6
CDR3nt: TGTGCCAGCAGTTTTGGACTCCCTGGGGCCAACGTCCTGACTTTC
CDR3aa: CASSFGLPGANVLTF

d_gene: TRBD2
abundance: NA
v_gene: TRBV5-5
j_gene: TRBJ2-1
CDR3nt: TGTGCCAGCAGCTCTGGACTAGGGGACTACAATGAGCAGTTCTTC
CDR3aa: CASSSGLGDYNEQFF

d_gene: NA
abundance: NA
v_gene: TRBV29-1
j_gene: TRBJ2-7
CDR3nt: TGCAGCGTTGAGGTCAGGCAGTACGAGCAGTACTTC
CDR3aa: CSVEVRQYEQYF

d_gene: NA
abundance: NA
v_gene: TRBV6-6
j_gene: TRBJ1-1
CDR3nt: TGTGCCAGCAGTTACTCCGGCGGACTGATGAACACTGAAGCTTTCTTT
CDR3aa: CASSYSGGLMNTEAFF

d_gene: TRBD2
abundance: few
v_gene: TRBV20-1
j_gene: TRBJ2-5
CDR3nt: TGCAGTGCTAGAGATGGGACTAGCGGGGGCCCAGCCCAGTACTTC
CDR3aa: CSARDGTSGGPAQYF

d_gene: TRBD2
abundance: many
v_gene: TRBV27
j_gene: TRBJ2-3
CDR3nt: TGTGCCAGCGGACTAGCGGGGATATCCACAGATACGCAGTATTTT
CDR3aa: CASGLAGISTDTQYF

d_gene: NA
abundance: many
v_gene: TRBV20-1
j_gene: TRBJ1-6
CDR3nt: TGCAGTGCTAGAGATTTAGGGGTTGATTCACCCCTCCACTTT
CDR3aa: CSARDLGVDSPLHF

d_gene: TRBD2
abundance: many
v_gene: TRBV6-2/TRBV6-3
j_gene: TRBJ2-1
CDR3nt: TGTGCCAGCACCCTTGGGGGACTAGCGGGATTTAATGAGCAGTTCTTC
CDR3aa: CASTLGGLAGFNEQFF

d_gene: NA
abundance: many
v_gene: TRBV7-3
j_gene: TRBJ2-1
CDR3nt: TGTGCCAGCAGTTCGGACAGTTACAATGAGCAGTTCTTC
CDR3aa: CASSSDSYNEQFF

d_gene: NA
abundance: NA
v_gene: TRBV27
j_gene: TRBJ2-1
CDR3nt: TGTGCCAGCAGTTCCAGGGCGTATGGGGGAGGCAATGAGCAGTTCTTC
CDR3aa: CASSSRAYGGGNEQFF

d_gene: NA
abundance: few
v_gene: TRBV7-9
j_gene: TRBJ2-1
CDR3nt: TGTGCCAGCAGCTTAGCGGCCAGGCGGGGTCATCCCTCCTACAATGAGCAGTTCTTC
CDR3aa: CASSLAARRGHPSYNEQFF

d_gene: TRBD1
abundance: NA
v_gene: TRBV7-9
j_gene: TRBJ1-1
CDR3nt: TGTGCCAGCAGCCCTAAACAGGGGGATGAAGCTTTCTTT
CDR3aa: CASSPKQGDEAFF

d_gene: TRBD1
abundance: many
v_gene: TRBV12-3/TRBV12-4
j_gene: TRBJ1-4
CDR3nt: TGTGCCAGCAGTTATACAGGGGGCGAAAAACTGTTTTTT
CDR3aa: CASSYTGGEKLFF

d_gene: NA
abundance: NA
v_gene: TRBV5-1
j_gene: TRBJ1-2
CDR3nt: TGCGCCAGCAGCCCTCGGGCGGCGGCACCTGACTATGGCTACACCTTC
CDR3aa: CASSPRAAAPDYGYTF

d_gene: TRBD2
abundance: NA
v_gene: TRBV3-1
j_gene: TRBJ2-2
CDR3nt: TGTGCCAGCAGCCGTCTGTTGGGTGGGCTAGCGGATTACGGGGAGCTGTTTTTT
CDR3aa: CASSRLLGGLADYGELFF

d_gene: TRBD2
abundance: NA
v_gene: TRBV29-1
j_gene: TRBJ2-1
CDR3nt: TGCAGCGTTGTTCCAGCGGGGAACTCCTACAATGAGCAGTTCTTC
CDR3aa: CSVVPAGNSYNEQFF

d_gene: NA
abundance: many
v_gene: TRBV2
j_gene: TRBJ2-2
CDR3nt: TGTGCCAGCAGACGGACTATCAACACCGGGGAGCTGTTTTTT
CDR3aa: CASRRTINTGELFF

d_gene: NA
abundance: few
v_gene: TRBV6-5
j_gene: TRBJ2-2
CDR3nt: TGTGCCAGCAGTTACTCGACAGGCCAAACCGGGGAGCTGTTTTTT
CDR3aa: CASSYSTGQTGELFF

d_gene: NA
abundance: few
v_gene: TRBV12-3/TRBV12-4
j_gene: TRBJ2-3
CDR3nt: TGTGCCAGCAGTTTCGCCCCCATTTCCAGCGGGAGCACAGATACGCAGTATTTT
CDR3aa: CASSFAPISSGSTDTQYF

d_gene: NA
abundance: NA
v_gene: TRBV5-1
j_gene: TRBJ2-3
CDR3nt: TGCGCCAGCAGCTTTGCGCCCGGGGATACGCAGTGTTTT
CDR3aa: CASSFAPGDTQCF

d_gene: NA
abundance: many
v_gene: TRBV12-3/TRBV12-4
j_gene: TRBJ1-1
CDR3nt: TGTGCCAGCCGAAAGGAGGGGGGCGAAGCTTTCTTT
CDR3aa: CASRKEGGEAFF

d_gene: NA
abundance: few
v_gene: TRBV10-3
j_gene: TRBJ2-7
CDR3nt: TGTGCCATCAGTGAGGCAGGGTCTGGGTACGAGCAGTACTTC
CDR3aa: CAISEAGSGYEQYF

d_gene: NA
abundance: many
v_gene: TRBV7-2
j_gene: TRBJ1-1
CDR3nt: TGTGCCAGCAGCCGTCCGCTGGGGGAGCCCCTAACCACTGAAGCTTTCTTT
CDR3aa: CASSRPLGEPLTTEAFF

d_gene: NA
abundance: few
v_gene: TRBV29-1
j_gene: TRBJ2-1
CDR3nt: TGCAGCGTTGATCTTGGGTCGGGCAATGAGCAGTTCTTC
CDR3aa: CSVDLGSGNEQFF

d_gene: NA
abundance: few
v_gene: TRBV7-9
j_gene: TRBJ1-2
CDR3nt: TGTGCCAGCAGCCACCACGGCCCGGCGGATGGCTACACCTTC
CDR3aa: CASSHHGPADGYTF

d_gene: NA
abundance: few
v_gene: TRBV13
j_gene: TRBJ1-1
CDR3nt: TGTGCCAGCAGCTTAGGCCCGCGCAGACTAAACACTGAAGCTTTCTTT
CDR3aa: CASSLGPRRLNTEAFF

d_gene: NA
abundance: many
v_gene: TRBV28
j_gene: TRBJ2-1
CDR3nt: TGTGCCAGCAGAGGGGTATTCTACGATGAGCAGTTCTTC
CDR3aa: CASRGVFYDEQFF